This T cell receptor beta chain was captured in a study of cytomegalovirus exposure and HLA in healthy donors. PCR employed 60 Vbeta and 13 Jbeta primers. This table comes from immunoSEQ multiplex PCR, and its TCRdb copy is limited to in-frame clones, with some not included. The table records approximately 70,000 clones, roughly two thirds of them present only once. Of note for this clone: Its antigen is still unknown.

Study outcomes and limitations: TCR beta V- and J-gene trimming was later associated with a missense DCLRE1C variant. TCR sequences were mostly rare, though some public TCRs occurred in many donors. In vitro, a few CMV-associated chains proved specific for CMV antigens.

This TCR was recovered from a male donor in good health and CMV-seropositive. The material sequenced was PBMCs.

CDR3 coding DNA: TGTGCCAGCTCGGTCCTAAGTGGACAGGTAGCTTTCTTT. Its protein is CASSVLSGQVAFF. This rearrangement joins TRBV2 to TRBJ1-1, with 7 bases matching TRBD1. J gave up 10 bases and V 8 bases, and 13 bases lay outside the gene matches. Germline loops: CDR1 SNHLY, CDR2 FYNNEI. This CDR3 has 13 amino acids.